This is a list of T cell receptor beta chains from one sample in a study of cytomegalovirus exposure and HLA in healthy donors. Method: immunoSEQ multiplex PCR; TCRdb's copy keeps in-frame clones and lacks some. The sample holds 120,000 or so clones, about 80% seen once. What was sequenced was PBMCs. All receptors come from a man aged 25 to 40 in good health and CMV-seronegative. CDR3s include the opening cysteine and the closing phenylalanine or tryptophan. Each record gives: J gene, D gene, V gene, clone size, CDR3 protein, CDR3 DNA. The D gene is left open where the match is weak. Clone sizes are given selectively: once, few, many, or a class where the clone is expanded.

>TRBJ2-1|TRBD2|TRBV11-2|.
CASSSRTSGGTDEQFF
TGTGCCAGCAGCTCCCGGACTAGCGGGGGTACAGATGAGCAGTTCTTC
>TRBJ2-5|TRBD2|TRBV5-6|.
CASMTSGQETQYF
TGTGCCAGCATGACTAGCGGCCAAGAGACCCAGTACTTC
>TRBJ2-7|.|TRBV18|.
CASSPYSVGLGEQYF
TGTGCCAGCTCACCATATAGTGTGGGGCTGGGGGAGCAGTACTTC
>TRBJ1-4|TRBD1|TRBV6-6|.
CASSDMTGNNEKLFF
TGTGCCAGCAGTGACATGACAGGGAACAATGAAAAACTGTTTTTT
>TRBJ2-7|TRBD1|TRBV5-4|.
CASSLGGTGTYEQYF
TGTGCCAGCAGCTTGGGGGGGACAGGGACCTACGAGCAGTACTTC
>TRBJ1-1|.|TRBV30|.
CAWTGGDTEAFF
TGTGCCTGGACGGGGGGAGACACTGAAGCTTTCTTT
>TRBJ1-1|.|TRBV28|few
CASSEGLTGENTEAFF
TGTGCCAGCAGTGAAGGACTCACCGGTGAGAACACTGAAGCTTTCTTT
>TRBJ2-1|TRBD2|TRBV27|.
CASSYLAGGSNEQFF
TGTGCCAGCAGTTATCTAGCGGGGGGCTCCAATGAGCAGTTCTTC
>TRBJ1-2|TRBD1|TRBV7-2|.
CASSNHRGNVQGYTF
TGTGCCAGCAGTAATCACAGGGGGAACGTCCAGGGCTACACCTTC
>TRBJ2-5|.|TRBV2|.
CASSEARGEKETQYF
TGTGCCAGCAGTGAAGCGCGGGGAGAAAAGGAGACCCAGTACTTC
>TRBJ1-2|.|TRBV5-1|.
CASSLDGQNYGYTF
TGCGCCAGCAGCTTGGATGGACAGAACTATGGCTACACCTTC
>TRBJ1-4|.|TRBV28|.
CASGGEGGSEKLFF
TGTGCCAGCGGGGGAGAGGGGGGGAGTGAAAAACTGTTTTTT
>TRBJ2-1|.|TRBV21-1|.
CASSKAPRESYNEQFF
TGTGCCAGCAGCAAAGCTCCGCGGGAGAGTTACAATGAGCAGTTCTTC
>TRBJ2-1|TRBD2|TRBV5-4|.
CASSLGGGYNEQFF
TGTGCCAGCAGCTTGGGCGGGGGCTACAATGAGCAGTTCTTC
>TRBJ1-2|TRBD1|TRBV5-4|few
CASINPGTGELGYTF
TGTGCCAGCATCAACCCCGGGACAGGAGAGTTGGGCTACACCTTC
>TRBJ2-7|.|TRBV6-5|few
CASSVGGGWYEQYF
TGTGCCAGCAGCGTAGGGGGGGGTTGGTACGAGCAGTACTTC
>TRBJ2-7|.|TRBV19|few
CASSILGDTYEQYF
TGTGCCAGTTCTATCCTAGGGGATACCTACGAGCAGTACTTC
>TRBJ2-3|.|TRBV4-3|.
CASSPRTSTDTQYF
TGCGCCAGCAGCCCAAGGACTAGCACAGATACGCAGTATTTT
>TRBJ1-1|.|TRBV6-5|.
CASSRGGTEAFF
TGTGCCAGTTCACGGGGTGGCACTGAAGCTTTCTTT
>TRBJ2-5|TRBD2|TRBV27|.
CASSFAGGETQYF
TGTGCCAGCAGTTTTGCGGGGGGAGAGACCCAGTACTTC
>TRBJ2-5|.|TRBV19|.
CASSMGGRIQETQYF
TGTGCCAGTAGTATGGGGGGACGGATCCAAGAGACCCAGTACTTC
>TRBJ1-1|TRBD1|TRBV30|once
CASRGSQAFF
TGTGCCTCCAGGGGGTCTCAAGCTTTCTTT
>TRBJ1-4|TRBD1|TRBV10-3|.
CAISEQGAKEKLFF
TGTGCCATCAGTGAGCAGGGGGCGAAGGAAAAACTGTTTTTT
>TRBJ2-1|TRBD2|TRBV18|.
CASSTSGRSYNEQFF
TGTGCCAGCTCTACCAGCGGGAGAAGCTACAATGAGCAGTTCTTC
>TRBJ1-4|TRBD1|TRBV6-5|.
CASRGQPYNEKLFF
TGTGCCAGCAGGGGACAGCCCTACAATGAAAAACTGTTTTTT
>TRBJ2-1|.|TRBV28|.
CASSLKSSVYNEQFF
TGTGCCAGCAGCCTAAAATCTAGCGTGTACAATGAGCAGTTCTTC
>TRBJ1-5|TRBD1|TRBV6-1|.
CASEPGQGSQPQHF
TGTGCCAGCGAGCCCGGACAGGGGAGCCAGCCCCAGCATTTT
>TRBJ1-5|.|TRBV19|.
CASSSTGTRSNQPQHF
TGTGCCAGTAGTTCCACAGGGACGAGGAGCAATCAGCCCCAGCATTTT
>TRBJ1-5|TRBD1|TRBV5-6|.
CASSLDRGEWNQPQHF
TGTGCCAGCAGCTTGGACAGGGGAGAGTGGAATCAGCCCCAGCATTTT
>TRBJ1-6|.|TRBV10-3|once
CAISSTSLKSSYNSPLHF
TGTGCCATCAGTAGCACGAGCTTGAAGAGCTCCTATAATTCACCCCTCCACTTT
>TRBJ2-1|.|TRBV27|.
CASATPYLYNEQFF
TGTGCCAGCGCGACACCCTATCTCTACAATGAGCAGTTCTTC
>TRBJ2-7|TRBD1|TRBV5-1|.
CASSQTGEAYEQYF
TGCGCCAGCAGCCAGACAGGGGAGGCCTACGAGCAGTACTTC
>TRBJ2-5|TRBD1|TRBV7-9|.
CASSGKDRLETQYF
TGTGCCAGCAGCGGGAAGGACAGGTTGGAGACCCAGTACTTC
>TRBJ1-3|TRBD1|TRBV5-5|.
CASSGTGTGNTIYF
TGTGCCAGCAGCGGGACAGGGACGGGAAACACCATATATTTT
>TRBJ1-1|.|TRBV28|once
CASLVYGVNTEAFF
TGTGCCAGCTTAGTTTACGGGGTGAACACTGAAGCTTTCTTT
>TRBJ2-5|TRBD2|TRBV7-2|.
CASSLATQAGVQETQYF
TGTGCCAGCAGCTTAGCAACGCAAGCGGGGGTCCAAGAGACCCAGTACTTC
>TRBJ1-1|.|TRBV25-1|few
CASSERARGTEAFF
TGTGCCAGCAGTGAAAGAGCTAGAGGGACTGAAGCTTTCTTT
>TRBJ2-5|TRBD1|TRBV19|.
CASSRDRGYETQYF
TGTGCCAGTAGTAGGGACAGGGGTTATGAGACCCAGTACTTC
>TRBJ2-7|TRBD1|TRBV6-5|.
CASSYSRAGGPYEQYF
TGTGCCAGCAGTTACTCTCGGGCAGGGGGCCCCTACGAGCAGTACTTC
>TRBJ2-3|TRBD2|TRBV7-6|.
CASSLGTSEADTQYF
TGTGCCAGCAGCCTTGGGACTAGCGAGGCAGATACGCAGTATTTT
>TRBJ2-1|TRBD2|TRBV9|.
CASSVDPGRGANEQFF
TGTGCCAGCAGCGTAGACCCAGGGCGGGGGGCCAATGAGCAGTTCTTC
>TRBJ2-7|.|TRBV6-5|.
CASKKEGAKGGEQYF
TGTGCCAGCAAAAAAGAGGGGGCGAAGGGGGGAGAGCAGTACTTC
>TRBJ1-1|TRBD1|TRBV15|.
CATSRDNRGTEAFF
TGTGCCACCAGCAGAGATAACAGGGGTACTGAAGCTTTCTTT
>TRBJ1-1|.|TRBV9|.
CASSVSGGVSTEAFF
TGTGCCAGCAGCGTATCTGGGGGCGTAAGCACTGAGGCTTTCTTT
>TRBJ1-3|.|TRBV29-1|.
CSVAVSGNTIYF
TGCAGCGTTGCTGTTTCGGGAAACACCATATATTTT
>TRBJ1-1|TRBD1|TRBV10-2|.
CASSLPGQGRHIEAFF
TGCGCCAGCAGCCTCCCGGGACAGGGAAGACATATCGAAGCTTTCTTT
>TRBJ2-7|.|TRBV18|.
CASSPTGSDYEQYF
TGTGCCAGCTCACCAACCGGGTCCGACTACGAGCAGTACTTC
>TRBJ2-7|.|TRBV28|few
CASSLTGAYEQYF
TGTGCCAGCAGTTTGACTGGCGCCTACGAGCAGTACTTC
>TRBJ2-2|TRBD1|TRBV9|.
CASSVGGTGSVRELFF
TGTGCCAGCAGCGTGGGAGGGACAGGGAGTGTCCGAGAGCTGTTTTTT
>TRBJ2-5|TRBD1|TRBV29-1|.
CSVVARGRETQYF
TGCAGCGTTGTGGCCAGGGGGAGAGAGACCCAGTACTTC
>TRBJ1-6|TRBD1|TRBV6-1|.
CASSAGTGDVSPLHF
TGTGCCAGCAGTGCCGGGACAGGGGATGTTTCACCCCTCCACTTT
>TRBJ1-4|.|TRBV7-9|.
CASSSDTQLVATNEKLFF
TGTGCCAGCAGCTCGGACACCCAATTAGTTGCAACTAATGAAAAACTGTTTTTT
>TRBJ2-7|TRBD2|TRBV18|once
CASSPRREVTYEQYF
TGTGCCAGCTCACCAAGGCGGGAGGTTACCTACGAGCAGTACTTC
>TRBJ1-5|.|TRBV5-6|.
CASSPTGGRNQPQHF
TGTGCCAGCAGCCCGACCGGAGGGCGCAATCAGCCCCAGCATTTT
>TRBJ1-4|.|TRBV27|.
CASSLSRFGGYSTNEKLFF
TGTGCCAGCAGTTTATCCCGGTTCGGAGGTTACTCAACTAATGAAAAACTGTTTTTT
>TRBJ2-7|TRBD2|TRBV27|.
CASSLGGGSVYEQYF
TGTGCCAGCAGTTTAGGCGGGGGGAGTGTCTACGAGCAGTACTTC
>TRBJ1-3|.|TRBV18|.
CASSPDSIPGNTIYF
TGTGCCAGCTCACCGGACTCAATTCCTGGAAACACCATATATTTT
>TRBJ2-7|.|TRBV5-4|.
CASSLSRDDEQYF
TGTGCCAGCAGCTTGAGCCGGGATGACGAGCAGTACTTC
>TRBJ1-5|.|TRBV10-3|.
CAISDFFGGNQPQHF
TGTGCCATCAGTGACTTCTTCGGGGGCAATCAGCCCCAGCATTTT